This paragraph covers one TCR beta chain sequence. The data stem from a study of blood T cell repertoires in COVID-19. Enrolment of Seattle patients took place during active infection, and they were followed longitudinally. The table came from immunoSEQ multiplex PCR; TCRdb's copy has only in-frame clones and leaves some out. The sample has fewer than 450,000 clones; roughly 90% are singletons. Germline V gene lookup returns CDR1 SGHAT and CDR2 FQNNGV. This CDR3 is built from 13 residues. V shed 1 base and J shed 7 bases, with 11 bases lying between them. The receptor was isolated from a woman aged 70-85 years with COVID-19, enrolled during active disease. The chain is built from TRBV11-2 and TRBJ2-7; D is undetermined. Sample: peripheral blood. The CDR3 nucleotides read TGTGCCAGCAGCTTAGCCCTCCCGAGGGAGCAGTACTTC. It specifies CASSLALPREQYF.